A selection of T cell receptor beta chains follows, all from one sample in a study of T cell responses to AZD1222 COVID-19 vaccine. The assay was immunoSEQ multiplex PCR, and TCRdb's table has in-frame clones only and misses some. This sample has approximately 120,000 clones, with around 90% found just once. This specimen was peripheral blood, taken 28 days after the second AZD1222 dose. The receptor set was obtained from an adult who received the AZD1222 COVID-19 vaccine. Each CDR3 is given with its conserved first and last residue. The D gene is left open where the match is weak. Rows give clone size only sometimes, using once, few, many, or a class for an expanded clone.

TRBV10-3,NA,NA,TRBJ1-2,TGTGCCATCAGTGTGGCCATAGGGGACTATGGCTACACCTTC,CAISVAIGDYGYTF
TRBV11-3,NA,once,TRBJ1-1,TGTGCCAGCAATTTAGGACGCATCGAAGCTTTCTTT,CASNLGRIEAFF
TRBV28,NA,few,TRBJ2-7,TGTGCCAGCGCGAGGTACTCCTACGAGCAGTACTTC,CASARYSYEQYF
TRBV2,NA,once,TRBJ2-5,TGTGCCAGCAGTCCCCAGGGGGGGGGCCGGTATAGGCAGGAGACCCAGTACTTC,CASSPQGGGRYRQETQYF
TRBV20-1,TRBD2,NA,TRBJ2-1,TGCAGTGCTAGTGAGTCTAGCGGAGACTCCTACAATGAGCAGTTCTTC,CSASESSGDSYNEQFF
TRBV10-3,TRBD1,once,TRBJ1-4,TGTGCCATCACGGGACAGCTTAATGAAAAACTGTTTTTT,CAITGQLNEKLFF
TRBV5-1,TRBD1,NA,TRBJ1-2,TGCGCCAGCAGCTTCCAGGGGGCCTATGGCTACACCTTC,CASSFQGAYGYTF
TRBV5-5,NA,NA,TRBJ2-1,TGTGCCAGCAGCTTAGTTTACACCGGGTACAATGAGCAGTTCTTC,CASSLVYTGYNEQFF
TRBV19,NA,NA,TRBJ1-5,TGTGCCAGTAGTATTAAGGGGGACGGCAATCAGCCCCAGCATTTT,CASSIKGDGNQPQHF
TRBV12-1,NA,NA,TRBJ2-4,TGTGCCAGCAGCGAGGGTCGTGGGCAGGGCAAAAACATTCAGTACTTC,CASSEGRGQGKNIQYF
TRBV5-4,TRBD1,NA,TRBJ2-7,TGTGCCAGCAGCTTCCGGGACAGACCCTCCTACGAGCAGTACTTC,CASSFRDRPSYEQYF
TRBV10-2,NA,NA,TRBJ1-6,TGCGCCAGCAGTGGACAGTTTGGTTCACCCCTCCACTTT,CASSGQFGSPLHF
TRBV5-4,TRBD2,NA,TRBJ2-1,TGTGCCAGCAGCTTCCGCGAAATAGCGGGAGCTAATGAGCAGTTCTTC,CASSFREIAGANEQFF
TRBV6-2/TRBV6-3,NA,NA,TRBJ1-2,TGTGCCAGCAGTTACAGCCCTAACTATGGCTACACCTTC,CASSYSPNYGYTF
TRBV9,NA,NA,TRBJ2-7,TGTGCCAGCAGCGTCGGGGAGTGGGCCTACGAGCAGTACTTC,CASSVGEWAYEQYF
TRBV6-1,NA,few,TRBJ1-6,TGTGCCAGCAGTGAAAAAGGGCCAGCCTTCTATAATTCACCCCTCCACTTT,CASSEKGPAFYNSPLHF
TRBV13,TRBD2,NA,TRBJ2-1,TGTGCCAGCAGTCGATCTAGCGGGTACCGCTACAATGAGCAGTTCTTC,CASSRSSGYRYNEQFF
TRBV12-3/TRBV12-4,TRBD1,few,TRBJ1-1,TGTGCCAGCAGGACAGGGAGCGGCACTGAAGCTTTCTTT,CASRTGSGTEAFF
TRBV9,TRBD1,once,TRBJ1-1,TGTGCCAGCAGCGCCGGGACAGGCGCGGTAAAAGGGGGTGAAGCTTTCTTT,CASSAGTGAVKGGEAFF
TRBV10-2,TRBD2,NA,TRBJ2-2,TGCGCCAGGTCGGCCGGGAGGGCAGGAACCGGGGAGCTGTTTTTT,CARSAGRAGTGELFF
TRBV4-1,TRBD1,once,TRBJ2-7,TGCGCCAGCAGCCATGCTGGACAGGACTACGAGCAGTACTTC,CASSHAGQDYEQYF
TRBV19,NA,NA,TRBJ1-1,TGTGCCAGTAGTCCTATCCGGGACGGAGTCACTGAAGCTTTCTTT,CASSPIRDGVTEAFF
TRBV6-5,NA,NA,TRBJ1-6,TGTGCCAGCAGTCGTACCCTTTCTAATTCACCCCTCCACTTT,CASSRTLSNSPLHF